This T cell receptor (beta chain) stems from a study of blood T cells in healthy people across ages. The germline V gene encodes CDR1 DFQATT and CDR2 SNEGSKA (reference sequence). CDR3 size: 14 residues. The V gene lost 3 bases and the J gene lost 1 base, with 12 bases spanning the gap. Alongside a J-beta primer mix, a sample-barcoded 5' primer served in a second PCR lasting about 6 to 12 cycles. Each cDNA molecule received a tag from a template-switch adaptor that had 12 random nucleotides. TCRdb re-derived calls from the 5' RACE reads in MiXCR, one entry per CDR3 protein. The sample records approximately 780,000 distinct CDR3 sequences, approximately 24% being singletons. Isolation per sample recovered at least 7 million PBMCs. The sample also formed part of further work on T cells of mothers and their children.

This sequence joins TRBV20-1 and TRBJ1-1; D is uncertain. The sequence came from a boy aged 10-17 years in good health. The specimen sequenced was blood. The CDR3 loop reads CSASEGSGNTEAFF. DNA of the CDR3: TGCAGTGCTAGTGAGGGTTCCGGGAACACTGAAGCTTTCTTT.